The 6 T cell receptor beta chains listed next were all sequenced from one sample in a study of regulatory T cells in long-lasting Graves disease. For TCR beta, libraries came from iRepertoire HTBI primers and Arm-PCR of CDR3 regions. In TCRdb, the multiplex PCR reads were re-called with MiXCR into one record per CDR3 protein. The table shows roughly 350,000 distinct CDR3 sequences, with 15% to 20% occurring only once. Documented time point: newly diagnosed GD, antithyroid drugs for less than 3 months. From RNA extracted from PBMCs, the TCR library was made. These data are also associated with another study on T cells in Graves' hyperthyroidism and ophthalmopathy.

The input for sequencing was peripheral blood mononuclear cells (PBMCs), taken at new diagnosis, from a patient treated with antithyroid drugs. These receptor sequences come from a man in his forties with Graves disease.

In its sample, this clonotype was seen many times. The DNA of the CDR3 is TGTGCCAGCAGTTTAGCGTACGGGGGCCGGGTTACGCAGTATTTT. It yields the protein CASSLAYGGRVTQYF. V usage is TRBV12-3 or TRBV12-4 and J usage is TRBJ2-3; D assignment may be TRBD1 or TRBD2 (6 bases each). CDR3 length: 15 amino acids. Trimming took off 0 bases at V and 8 bases at J, with 15 bases between the two ends.

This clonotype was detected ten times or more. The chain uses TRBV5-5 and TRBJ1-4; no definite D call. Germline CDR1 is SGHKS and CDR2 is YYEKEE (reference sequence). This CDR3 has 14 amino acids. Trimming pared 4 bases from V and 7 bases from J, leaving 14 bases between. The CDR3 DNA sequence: TGTGCCAGCAGCCCCGAGACTACTCGTGAAAAACTGTTTTTT. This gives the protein CASSPETTREKLFF.

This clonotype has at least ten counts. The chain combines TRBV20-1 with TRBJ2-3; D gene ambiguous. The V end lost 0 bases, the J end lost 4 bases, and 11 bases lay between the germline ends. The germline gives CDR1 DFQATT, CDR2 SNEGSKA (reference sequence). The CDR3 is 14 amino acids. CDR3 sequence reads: CSARDPLVADTQYF. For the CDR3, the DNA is TGCAGTGCTAGAGATCCACTTGTGGCAGATACGCAGTATTTT.

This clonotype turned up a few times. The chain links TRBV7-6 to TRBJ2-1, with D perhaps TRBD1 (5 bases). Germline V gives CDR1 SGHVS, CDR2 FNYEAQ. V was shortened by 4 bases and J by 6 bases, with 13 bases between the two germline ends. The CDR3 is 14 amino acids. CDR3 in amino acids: CASSWLAGINEQFF. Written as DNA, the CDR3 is TGTGCCAGCAGCTGGCTGGCAGGGATCAATGAGCAGTTCTTC.

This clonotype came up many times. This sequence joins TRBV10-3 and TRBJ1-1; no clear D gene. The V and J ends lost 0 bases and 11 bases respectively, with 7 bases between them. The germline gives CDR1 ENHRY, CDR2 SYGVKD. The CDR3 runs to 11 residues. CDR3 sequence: CAISESISAFF. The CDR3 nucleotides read TGTGCCATCAGTGAGTCTATAAGCGCTTTCTTT.

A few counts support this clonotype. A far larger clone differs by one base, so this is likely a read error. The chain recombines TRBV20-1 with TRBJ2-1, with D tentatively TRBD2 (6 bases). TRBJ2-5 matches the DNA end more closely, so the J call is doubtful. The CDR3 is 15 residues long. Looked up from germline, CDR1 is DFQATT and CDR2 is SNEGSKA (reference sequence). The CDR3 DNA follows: TGCAGTGCTTCACCCCAGACTAGGGCCCAAGAGGCCCAGTACTTC. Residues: CSASPQTRAQEAQYF.